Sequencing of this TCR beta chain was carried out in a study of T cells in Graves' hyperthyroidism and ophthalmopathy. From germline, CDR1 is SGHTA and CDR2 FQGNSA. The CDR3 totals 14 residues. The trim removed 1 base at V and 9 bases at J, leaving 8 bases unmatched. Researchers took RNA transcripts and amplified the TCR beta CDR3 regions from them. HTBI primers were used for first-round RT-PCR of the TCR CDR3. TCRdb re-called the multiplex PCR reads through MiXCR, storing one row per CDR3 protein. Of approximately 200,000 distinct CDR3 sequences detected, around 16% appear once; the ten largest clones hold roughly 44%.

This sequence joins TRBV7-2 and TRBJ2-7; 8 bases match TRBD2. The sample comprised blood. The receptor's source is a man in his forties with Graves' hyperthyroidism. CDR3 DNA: TGTGCCAGCAGCTTAGTTTTGGGCGGGGGGCTGCAGTACTTC. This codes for CASSLVLGGGLQYF.